The 12 T cell receptor beta chains in this list originate from one sample, sequenced in a study of blood T cell repertoires in COVID-19. This table comes from immunoSEQ multiplex PCR, and its TCRdb copy is limited to in-frame clones, with some not included. In the table there are tens of thousands of clones, around 85% of which are singletons. Sequencing used peripheral blood. These receptor sequences come from a human donor with acute or convalescent COVID-19. The donor label of this sample is uncertain.

The genes are TRBV2 and TRBJ1-2; no clear D gene. The ends were cut back, 1 base at V and 5 bases at J, with 14 bases in the middle. CDR3 size: 15 residues. Germline CDR1 and CDR2: SNHLY and FYNNEI. Written as DNA, the CDR3 is TGTGCCAGCAGTGAAGGAGGGAGCGCCTCTTATGGCTACACCTTC. Translation: CASSEGGSASYGYTF.

The V call is TRBV6-2 or TRBV6-3, the J call TRBJ1-5; D possibly corresponds to TRBD1 (6 bases). Per germline, CDR1 MNHEY and CDR2 SVGEGT. The CDR3 spans 14 residues. Trimming shortened V by 2 bases and J by 4 bases, and 9 bases separated the two germline ends. This CDR3 is CASSYPQGNQPQHF. The CDR3 coding sequence is TGTGCCAGCAGTTACCCACAGGGAAATCAGCCCCAGCATTTT.

In its sample, this clone was seen once. The gene calls are TRBV9 and TRBJ1-6; TRBD1 agrees at 12 bases. Germline CDR1 and CDR2: SGDLS and YYNGEE. This CDR3 region has 19 residues. After removal of 3 bases from V and 1 base from J, the junction contained 8 bases not matched to a gene. The CDR3 sequence: CASSENRDRGLSYNSPLHF. Written as DNA, the CDR3 is TGTGCCAGCAGCGAGAACCGGGACAGGGGGCTTTCCTATAATTCACCCCTCCACTTT.

The chain uses TRBV6-5 and TRBJ2-1; D not certain. CDR1 is MNHEY and CDR2 is SVGAGI in the germline V gene. The CDR3 totals 15 residues. Trimming left V 8 bases short and J 0 bases short, with 14 bases between. The CDR3: CASPKPPGSYNEQFF. The CDR3 nucleotides read TGTGCCAGCCCCAAACCTCCGGGCTCCTACAATGAGCAGTTCTTC.

This clone appeared once. The chain combines TRBV9 with TRBJ1-4; D unresolved. The V and J ends lost 0 bases and 3 bases respectively, with 9 bases between them. The germline CDR1 and CDR2 sequences are SGDLS and YYNGEE. The CDR3 length is 15 residues. CDR3 DNA: TGTGCCAGCAGCGTAGGGGCAGGCCCTAATGAAAAACTGTTTTTT. This gives the protein CASSVGAGPNEKLFF.

V and J are TRBV21-1 and TRBJ1-5; TRBD1 reflects the table's D call only, with no check against the DNA. TRBV21-1 is assigned pseudogene status. The CDR3 totals 13 residues. The CDR3 is CASSRQGGQPQHF. The DNA for the CDR3 is TGTGCCAGCAGCAGACAGGGGGGCCAGCCCCAGCATTTT.

The gene calls are TRBV18 and TRBJ2-7; TRBD2 might be the D (5 bases). The CDR3 consists of 14 residues. V lost 5 bases and J lost 3, with 14 bases in between. CDR1 is KGHSH, CDR2 LQKENI, per germline. CDR3 loop: CASSGTGTIYEQYF. CDR3 coding DNA: TGTGCCAGCTCAGGTACGGGAACAATCTACGAGCAGTACTTC. The full variable domain, in which reference TRBV18 and TRBJ2-7 provide the parts outside the CDR3, is NAGVMQNPRHLVRRRGQEARLRCSPMKGHSHVYWYRQLPEEGLKFMVYLQKENIIDESGMPKERFSAEFPKEGPSILRIQQVVRGDSAAYFCASSGTGTIYEQYFGPGTRLTVT.

The V and J genes are TRBV30 and TRBJ1-1; no definite D call. Trimming shortened V by 4 bases and J by 1 base, and 16 bases separated the two germline ends. Germline-derived CDR1 and CDR2 are GTSNPN and SVGIG (reference sequence). The CDR3 sequence is 15 residues long. The CDR3 DNA reads as TGTGCCTGGACAGACAATACAAAAAAGAACACTGAAGCTTTCTTT. The encoded protein is CAWTDNTKKNTEAFF.

The J gene is TRBJ1-6, the V gene TRBV5-1, with D perhaps TRBD1 (6 bases). The CDR3 has 16 amino acids. V was cut by 2 bases and J by 6 bases, with 15 bases left in between. Germline loops: CDR1 SGHRS, CDR2 YFSETQ. DNA of the CDR3: TGCGCCAGCAGCTTATATACAGGGATGGGTAATTCACCCCTCCACTTT. Protein sequence: CASSLYTGMGNSPLHF.

The gene calls are TRBV14 and TRBJ1-1, with D perhaps TRBD1 (6 bases). Deletions cut 4 bases from V and 1 base from J, with 13 bases between. Germline V CDR1 and CDR2: SGHDN, FVKESK. This CDR3 contains 15 residues. CDR3 sequence: CASSPRTATNTEAFF. In DNA, the CDR3 is TGTGCCAGCAGCCCACGGACAGCCACGAACACTGAAGCTTTCTTT.

V is TRBV9 and J is TRBJ2-5; 8 bases are a match to TRBD2. This CDR3 is built from 15 residues. CDR1 SGDLS and CDR2 YYNGEE come from the germline V gene. Germline trimming cut 0 bases from V and 5 bases from J; bases unmatched to any gene: 6. CDR3 amino acids: CASSVAAGGRETQYF. In nucleotides, the CDR3 is TGTGCCAGCAGCGTAGCTGCGGGGGGAAGGGAGACCCAGTACTTC. Full variable domain (remainder filled in from reference TRBV9 and TRBJ2-5): DSGVTQTPKHLITATGQRVTLRCSPRSGDLSVYWYQQSLDQGLQFLIQYYNGEERAKGNILERFSAQQFPDLHSELNLSSLELGDSALYFCASSVAAGGRETQYFGPGTRLLVL.

The chain has TRBV19 and TRBJ2-1, with 10 bases aligning to TRBD2. With 6 bases clipped from V and 6 bases from J, the junction kept 11 bases outside the gene matches. The CDR3 contains 16 residues. CDR1 is LNHDA and CDR2 is SQIVND in the germline V gene (reference sequence). CDR3 protein: CASSQYGSGGPNEQFF. In DNA form, the CDR3 reads TGTGCCAGTAGCCAATACGGTAGCGGGGGGCCCAATGAGCAGTTCTTC.